This entry features one T cell receptor beta chain sequence. Its antigen remains unknown. This specimen belongs to a study of shared clonotypes between healthy human individuals. Turning to the study itself: A donor's plate count was three for CD4 naive and three for CD4 memory; CD8 naive had two and CD8 memory one. General study results and limits: The sampled material consisted only of blood, and tissue repertoires are likely to differ. Among non-shared clonotypes, generation probabilities were lower than among those shared by all four donors.

Produced via immunoSEQ multiplex PCR; TCRdb's table is partial and in-frame only. The table shows 2 million to 3 million clones, with roughly 93% occurring only once. Germline V lookup: CDR1 LGHNA, CDR2 YSLEER. Trimming took 3 bases from V and 3 from J, leaving 20 bases between them. The CDR3 has 17 residues. Material for sequencing was naive CD4+ T cells from PBMCs. Subset given: CD45RA+ positively selected. V is TRBV4-3 and J is TRBJ1-2; TRBD1 is a possible D gene (6 bases). This TCR was recovered from a man younger than 30 in good health. Some clones in this sample may be carry-over from other donors' samples. The CDR3 spells CASSHEAGGRGDYGYTF. CDR3 bases: TGCGCCAGCAGCCACGAGGCGGGGGGGCGAGGAGACTATGGCTACACCTTC.